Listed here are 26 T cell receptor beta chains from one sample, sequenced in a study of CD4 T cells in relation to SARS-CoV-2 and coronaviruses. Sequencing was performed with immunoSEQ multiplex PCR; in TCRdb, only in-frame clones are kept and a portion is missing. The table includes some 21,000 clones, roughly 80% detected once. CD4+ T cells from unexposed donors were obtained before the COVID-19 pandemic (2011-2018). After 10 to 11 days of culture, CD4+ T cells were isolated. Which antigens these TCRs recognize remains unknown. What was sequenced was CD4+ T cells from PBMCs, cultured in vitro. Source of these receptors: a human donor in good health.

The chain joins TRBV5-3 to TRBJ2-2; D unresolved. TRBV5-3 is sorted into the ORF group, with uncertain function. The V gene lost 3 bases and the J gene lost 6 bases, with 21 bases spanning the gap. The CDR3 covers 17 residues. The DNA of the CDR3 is TGTGCCAGAAGCTACCCTAGGACCGGGCCCCACTCCGGGGAGCTGTTTTTT. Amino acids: CARSYPRTGPHSGELFF.

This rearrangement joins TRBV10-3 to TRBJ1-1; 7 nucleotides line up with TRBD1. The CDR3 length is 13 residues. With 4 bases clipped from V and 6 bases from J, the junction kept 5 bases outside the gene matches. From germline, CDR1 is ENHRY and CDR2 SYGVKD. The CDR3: CAISVTGASEAFF. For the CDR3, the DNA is TGTGCCATCAGTGTAACAGGGGCCTCTGAAGCTTTCTTT.

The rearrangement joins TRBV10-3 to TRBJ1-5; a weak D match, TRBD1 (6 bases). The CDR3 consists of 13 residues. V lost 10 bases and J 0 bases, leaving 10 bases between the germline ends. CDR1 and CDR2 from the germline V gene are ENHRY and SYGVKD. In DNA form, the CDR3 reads TGTGCCACCCGGGACAATAGCAATCAGCCCCAGCATTTT. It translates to CATRDNSNQPQHF.

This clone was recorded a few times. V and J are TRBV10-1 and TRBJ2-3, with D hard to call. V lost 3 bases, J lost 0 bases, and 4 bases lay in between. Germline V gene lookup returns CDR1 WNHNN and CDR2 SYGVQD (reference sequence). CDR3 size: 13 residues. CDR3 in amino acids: CASSDDSTDTQYF. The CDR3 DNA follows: TGCGCCAGCAGTGATGATAGCACAGATACGCAGTATTTT.

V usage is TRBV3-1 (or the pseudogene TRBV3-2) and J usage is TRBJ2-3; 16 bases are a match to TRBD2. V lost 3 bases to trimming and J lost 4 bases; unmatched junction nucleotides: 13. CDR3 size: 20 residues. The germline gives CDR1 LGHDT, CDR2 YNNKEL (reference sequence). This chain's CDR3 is CASSQPRGTSGRGRADTQYF. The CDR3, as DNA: TGTGCCAGCAGCCAGCCCCGGGGGACTAGCGGGAGGGGGAGAGCAGATACGCAGTATTTT.

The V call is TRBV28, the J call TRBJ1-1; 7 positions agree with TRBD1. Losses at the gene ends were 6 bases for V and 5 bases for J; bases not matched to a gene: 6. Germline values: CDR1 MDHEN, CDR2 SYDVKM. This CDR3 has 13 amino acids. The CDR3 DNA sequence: TGTGCCAGCAGGACACAGGGGTGGACTGAAGCTTTCTTT. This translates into CASRTQGWTEAFF.

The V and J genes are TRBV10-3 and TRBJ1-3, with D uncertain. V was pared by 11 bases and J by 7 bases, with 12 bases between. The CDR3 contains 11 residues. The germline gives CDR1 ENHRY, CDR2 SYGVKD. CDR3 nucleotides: TGTGCCGCCGCCTGGGCTAACACCATATATTTT. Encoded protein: CAAAWANTIYF.

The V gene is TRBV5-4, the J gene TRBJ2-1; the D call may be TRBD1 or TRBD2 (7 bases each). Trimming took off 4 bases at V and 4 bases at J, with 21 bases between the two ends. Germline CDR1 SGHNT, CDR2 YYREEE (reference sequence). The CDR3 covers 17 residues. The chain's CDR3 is CASSGGGGGSGYNEQFF. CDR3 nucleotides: TGTGCCAGCAGCGGTGGAGGGGGCGGGAGCGGGTACAATGAGCAGTTCTTC. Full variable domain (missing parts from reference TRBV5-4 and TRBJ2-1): ETGVTQSPTHLIKTRGQQVTLRCSSQSGHNTVSWYQQALGQGPQFIFQYYREEENGRGNFPPRFSGLQFPNYSSELNVNALELDDSALYLCASSGGGGGSGYNEQFFGPGTRLTVL.

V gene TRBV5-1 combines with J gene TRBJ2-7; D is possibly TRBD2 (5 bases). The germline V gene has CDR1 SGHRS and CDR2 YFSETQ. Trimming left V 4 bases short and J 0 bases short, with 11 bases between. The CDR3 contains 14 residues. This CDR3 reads CASSHTRDSYEQYF. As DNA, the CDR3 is TGCGCCAGCAGCCACACCCGGGACTCCTACGAGCAGTACTTC.

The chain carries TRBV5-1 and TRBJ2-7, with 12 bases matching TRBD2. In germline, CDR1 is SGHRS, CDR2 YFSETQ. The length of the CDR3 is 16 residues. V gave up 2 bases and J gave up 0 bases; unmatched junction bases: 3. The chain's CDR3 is CASSLGLAGFSYEQYF. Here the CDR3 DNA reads TGCGCCAGCAGCTTAGGACTAGCGGGATTCTCCTACGAGCAGTACTTC.

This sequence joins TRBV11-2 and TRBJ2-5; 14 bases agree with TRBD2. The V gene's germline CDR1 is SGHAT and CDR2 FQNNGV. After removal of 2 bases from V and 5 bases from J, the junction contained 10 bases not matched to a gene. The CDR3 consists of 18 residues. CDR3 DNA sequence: TGTGCCAGCAGCTTATTGAGAGGACTAGCGGGAGGAGCGGAGACCCAGTACTTC. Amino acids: CASSLLRGLAGGAETQYF.

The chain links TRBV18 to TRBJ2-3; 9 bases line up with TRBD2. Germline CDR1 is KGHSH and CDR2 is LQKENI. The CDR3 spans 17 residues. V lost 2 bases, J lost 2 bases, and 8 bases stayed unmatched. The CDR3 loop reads CASSPVGLAGSTDTQYF. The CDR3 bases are TGTGCCAGCTCACCAGTAGGGCTAGCGGGATCCACAGATACGCAGTATTTT. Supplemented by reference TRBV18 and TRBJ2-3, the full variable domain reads NAGVMQNPRHLVRRRGQEARLRCSPMKGHSHVYWYRQLPEEGLKFMVYLQKENIIDESGMPKERFSAEFPKEGPSILRIQQVVRGDSAAYFCASSPVGLAGSTDTQYFGPGTRLTVL.

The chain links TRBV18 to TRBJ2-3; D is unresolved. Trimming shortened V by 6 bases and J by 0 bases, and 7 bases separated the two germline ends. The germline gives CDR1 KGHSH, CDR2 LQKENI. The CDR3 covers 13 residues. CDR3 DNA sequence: TGTGCCAGCTCTTCTCCAAGCACAGATACGCAGTATTTT. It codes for CASSSPSTDTQYF.

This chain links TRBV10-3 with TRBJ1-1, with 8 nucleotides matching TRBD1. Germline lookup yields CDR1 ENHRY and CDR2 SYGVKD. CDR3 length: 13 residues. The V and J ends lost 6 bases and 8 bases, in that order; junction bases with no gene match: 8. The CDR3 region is CAIRNDRGVEAFF. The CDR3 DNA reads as TGTGCCATCAGGAACGACAGGGGAGTCGAAGCTTTCTTT.

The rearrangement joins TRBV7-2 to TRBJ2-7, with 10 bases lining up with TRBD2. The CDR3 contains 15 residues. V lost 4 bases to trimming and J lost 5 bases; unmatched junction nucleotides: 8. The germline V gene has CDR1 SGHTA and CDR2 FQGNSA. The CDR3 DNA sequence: TGTGCCAGCAGCTCCCTGGGACTAGCGTTCCACGAGCAGTACTTC. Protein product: CASSSLGLAFHEQYF.

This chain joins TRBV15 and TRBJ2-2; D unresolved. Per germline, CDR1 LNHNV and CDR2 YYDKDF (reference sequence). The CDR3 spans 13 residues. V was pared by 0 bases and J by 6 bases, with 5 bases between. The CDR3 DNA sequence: TGTGCCACCAGCAGAGATCCCCCCGGGGAGCTGTTTTTT. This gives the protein CATSRDPPGELFF.

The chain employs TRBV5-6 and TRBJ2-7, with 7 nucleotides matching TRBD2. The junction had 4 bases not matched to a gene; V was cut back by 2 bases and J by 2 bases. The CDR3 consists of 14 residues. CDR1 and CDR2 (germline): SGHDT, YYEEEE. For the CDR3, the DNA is TGTGCCAGCAGCTTCAGGACTAGAGCCTACGAGCAGTACTTC. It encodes CASSFRTRAYEQYF.

The CDR3 spells CASSLQQGAYEQYF. The DNA of the CDR3 is TGTGCCAGCAGTTTACAACAGGGGGCCTACGAGCAGTACTTC. This chain connects TRBV28 to TRBJ2-7; 8 bases match TRBD1. The CDR3 extends over 14 amino acids. V lost 2 bases and J lost 2; bases outside the gene matches: 2. Per germline, CDR1 MDHEN and CDR2 SYDVKM.

The CDR3 loop reads CAIGGTGNYNEQFF. The CDR3 bases are TGTGCCATCGGGGGAACGGGGAACTACAATGAGCAGTTCTTC. The chain recombines TRBV10-3 with TRBJ2-1; D assignment may be TRBD1 or TRBD2 (5 bases each). Between the trimmed V and J ends, which lost 8 bases and 3 bases, there was a span of 14 bases. Germline V gives CDR1 ENHRY, CDR2 SYGVKD. This CDR3 is 14 amino acids long.

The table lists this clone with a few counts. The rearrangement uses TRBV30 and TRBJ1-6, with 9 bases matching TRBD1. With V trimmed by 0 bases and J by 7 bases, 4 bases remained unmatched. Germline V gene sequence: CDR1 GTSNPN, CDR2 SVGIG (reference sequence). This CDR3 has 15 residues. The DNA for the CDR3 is TGTGCCTGGAGTGTACGAGGACAGGGGAATTCACCCCTCCACTTT. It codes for CAWSVRGQGNSPLHF. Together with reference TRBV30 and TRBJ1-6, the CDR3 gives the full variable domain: SQTIHQWPATLVQPVGSPLSLECTVEGTSNPNLYWYRQAAGRGLQLLFYSVGIGQISSEVPQNLSASRPQDRQFILSSKKLLLSDSGFYLCAWSVRGQGNSPLHFGNGTRLTVT.

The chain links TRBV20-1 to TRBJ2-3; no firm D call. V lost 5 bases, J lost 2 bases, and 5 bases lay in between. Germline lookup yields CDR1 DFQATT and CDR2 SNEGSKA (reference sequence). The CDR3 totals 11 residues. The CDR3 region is CSAQATDTQYF. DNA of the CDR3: TGCAGTGCTCAAGCCACAGATACGCAGTATTTT.

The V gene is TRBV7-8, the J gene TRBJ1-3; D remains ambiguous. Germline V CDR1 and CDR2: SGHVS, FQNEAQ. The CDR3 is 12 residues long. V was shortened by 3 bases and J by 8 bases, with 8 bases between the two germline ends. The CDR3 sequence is CASSFRGDTIYF. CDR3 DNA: TGTGCCAGCAGCTTTCGTGGGGACACCATATATTTT.

CDR3: CASGFIDGNQPQHF. Written as DNA, the CDR3 is TGTGCTAGTGGTTTTATCGACGGAAATCAGCCCCAGCATTTT. The chain joins TRBV12-5 to TRBJ1-5, with D unclear. V lost 3 bases and J lost 4, with 10 bases in between. Germline CDR1 is LGHNT and CDR2 is FRNRAP. The length of the CDR3 is 14 residues.

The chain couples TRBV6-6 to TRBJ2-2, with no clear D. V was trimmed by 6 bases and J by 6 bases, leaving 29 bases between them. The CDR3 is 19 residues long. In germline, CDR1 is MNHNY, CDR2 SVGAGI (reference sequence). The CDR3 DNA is TGTGCCAGCAGCTCGTCAGTCGGGTTTAGTGTTTCGGGTGCCGGGGAGCTGTTTTTT. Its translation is CASSSSVGFSVSGAGELFF.

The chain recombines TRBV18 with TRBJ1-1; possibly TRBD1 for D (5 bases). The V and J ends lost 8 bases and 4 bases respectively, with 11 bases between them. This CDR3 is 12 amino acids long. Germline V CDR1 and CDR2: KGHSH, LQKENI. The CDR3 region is CASTQGVTEAFF. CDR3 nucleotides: TGTGCCAGCACCCAGGGAGTCACTGAAGCTTTCTTT.

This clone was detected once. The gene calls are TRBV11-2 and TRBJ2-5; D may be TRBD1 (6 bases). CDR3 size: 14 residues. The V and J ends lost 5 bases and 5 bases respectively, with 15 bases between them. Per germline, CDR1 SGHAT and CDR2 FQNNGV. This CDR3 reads CASSPTGIAETQYF. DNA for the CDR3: TGTGCCAGCAGCCCCACAGGGATTGCGGAGACCCAGTACTTC.